This TCR beta chain stems from a study of blood T cell repertoires in COVID-19. Turning to the study itself: Italy, Spain and the United States were the sources of the convalescent and acute COVID-19 samples.

This CDR3 has 15 amino acids. With 10 bases clipped from V and 5 bases from J, the junction kept 16 bases outside the gene matches. CDR1 is SGHTA, CDR2 FQGNSA, per germline. Researchers sorted participants into cohorts using their self-reported clinical history. This table comes from immunoSEQ multiplex PCR, and its TCRdb copy is limited to in-frame clones, with some not included. The table records around 160,000 clones, more than 75% of them present only once. The TCR comes from a woman aged 25 to 39 with acute COVID-19. The V and J genes are TRBV7-2 and TRBJ2-5; 7 bases line up with TRBD1. The sample consisted of PBMCs or T cells enriched from blood (not recorded which). CDR3 in DNA: TGTGCCACCAAGATAGATACAGGGGTAGGCGAGACCCAGTACTTC. It is translated as CATKIDTGVGETQYF. Full variable domain (remainder filled in from reference TRBV7-2 and TRBJ2-5): GAGVSQSPSNKVTEKGKDVELRCDPISGHTALYWYRQSLGQGLEFLIYFQGNSAPDKSGLPSDRFSAERTGGSVSTLTIQRTQQEDSAVYLCATKIDTGVGETQYFGPGTRLLVL.